The 18 T cell receptor beta chains reported below all come from one sample, sequenced in a study of blood T cell repertoires in COVID-19. Clones were sequenced by immunoSEQ multiplex PCR, and TCRdb holds only the in-frame ones, with some missing. Of fewer than 200,000 clones listed, about four fifths are singletons. The sequencing sample was made of peripheral blood. All receptors derive from a woman in her sixties or seventies with COVID-19, enrolled during active disease.

The rearrangement uses TRBV29-1 and TRBJ2-3, with D perhaps matching TRBD1 (5 bases). Germline V lookup: CDR1 SQVTM, CDR2 ANQGSEA. The CDR3 runs to 15 residues. V was cut by 3 bases and J by 7 bases, with 20 bases left in between. CDR3 amino acids: CSVDSLEQGKNTQYF. The CDR3 DNA follows: TGCAGCGTTGACTCCCTGGAGCAGGGTAAAAATACGCAGTATTTT.

This clone was seen only once. The chain links TRBV3-1 (or the pseudogene TRBV3-2) to TRBJ2-7; the match to TRBD2 covers 10 bases. Germline V lookup: CDR1 LGHDT, CDR2 YNNKEL (reference sequence). The length of the CDR3 is 16 residues. Trimming took 1 base from V and 2 from J; bases not matched to a gene: 5. The CDR3 loop is CASSQGVSGRAYEQYF. The DNA for the CDR3 is TGTGCCAGCAGCCAAGGGGTCAGCGGGAGGGCCTACGAGCAGTACTTC.

The rearrangement joins TRBV7-2 to TRBJ2-7; D is perhaps TRBD2 (6 bases). Trimming left V 0 bases short and J 2 bases short, with 11 bases between. This CDR3 is built from 15 residues. Germline-derived CDR1 and CDR2 are SGHTA and FQGNSA. CDR3 DNA sequence: TGTGCCAGCAGCTTAGCGCGGGACGGGCCCTACGAGCAGTACTTC. This sequence encodes CASSLARDGPYEQYF.

The chain employs TRBV7-2 and TRBJ2-1; 8 bases agree with TRBD2. Looked up from germline, CDR1 is SGHTA and CDR2 is FQGNSA. With V trimmed by 5 bases and J by 0 bases, 9 bases remained unmatched. The CDR3 consists of 17 residues. The CDR3 reads CASSATSGGGSYNEQFF. DNA of the CDR3: TGTGCCAGCAGCGCAACTAGCGGAGGGGGCTCCTACAATGAGCAGTTCTTC.

The chain is built from TRBV11-1 and TRBJ2-1, with D possibly being TRBD2 (7 bases). V was clipped by 0 bases and J by 9 bases, with 15 bases between them. CDR3 size: 15 residues. Germline V gene data show CDR1 as SGHAT and CDR2 as FQDESV (reference sequence). The CDR3 loop reads CASSLARGSRGEQFF. The CDR3 DNA is TGTGCCAGCAGCTTAGCTCGCGGGAGCAGGGGTGAGCAGTTCTTC.

The rearrangement uses TRBV7-2 and TRBJ2-5; maybe TRBD2 (6 bases). Germline CDR1 and CDR2: SGHTA and FQGNSA. The CDR3 extends over 15 amino acids. V lost 5 bases and J lost 7, with 20 bases in between. CDR3 DNA: TGTGCCAGCAGCCCTTCGTGGGTGGGTAGCGGGACCCAGTACTTC. Amino acid sequence: CASSPSWVGSGTQYF.

The chain links TRBV29-1 to TRBJ2-1; 10 bases map to TRBD2. Germline V gene sequence: CDR1 SQVTM, CDR2 ANQGSEA. This CDR3 comprises 14 residues. The J segment lost 2 bases and the V segment lost 3 bases, leaving 1 base of the junction unmatched. This CDR3 is CSVDSGRAYNEQFF. In DNA, the CDR3 is TGCAGCGTTGACAGCGGGAGGGCCTACAATGAGCAGTTCTTC.

The chain has TRBV7-2 and TRBJ2-1; D is undetermined. Germline values: CDR1 SGHTA, CDR2 FQGNSA. This CDR3 is 11 amino acids long. V was cut by 1 base and J by 10 bases, with 5 bases left in between. The CDR3 sequence: CASSLGAEQFF. The DNA for the CDR3 is TGTGCCAGCAGCTTAGGGGCCGAGCAGTTCTTC.

V and J are TRBV30 and TRBJ1-5; D remains unclear. Trimming stripped 0 bases from V and 1 base from J, with 16 bases between. The length of the CDR3 is 17 residues. The germline gives CDR1 GTSNPN, CDR2 SVGIG (reference sequence). The CDR3 region is CAWSVSSKSRSNQPQHF. Written as DNA, the CDR3 is TGTGCCTGGAGTGTAAGTAGTAAAAGCAGGAGCAATCAGCCCCAGCATTTT.

Written as DNA, the CDR3 is TGTGCCAGCCGTTCCAATGAAAAACTGTTTTTT. Translation: CASRSNEKLFF. This chain links TRBV7-6 with TRBJ1-4, with D hard to call. CDR3 length equals 11 residues. V lost 8 bases and J 5 bases, leaving 6 bases between the germline ends. Germline CDR1 reads SGHVS; CDR2 reads FNYEAQ.

The V gene is TRBV4-1, the J gene TRBJ2-7; TRBD2 agrees at 10 bases. CDR3 length equals 15 residues. Germline-derived CDR1 and CDR2 are MGHRA and YSYEKL. The V gene end was trimmed by 1 base and the J gene end by 3 bases; junction bases not matched to a gene: 3. The CDR3 loop is CASSQGAGGFYEQYF. CDR3 sequence (DNA): TGCGCCAGCAGCCAAGGAGCGGGAGGGTTCTACGAGCAGTACTTC.

The rearrangement uses TRBV10-3 and TRBJ2-3; weak D call: TRBD1 (8 bases). With 10 bases removed from V and 4 bases from J, the gap between germline ends came to 27 bases. This CDR3 has 17 residues. Germline V gives CDR1 ENHRY, CDR2 SYGVKD. The CDR3 sequence: CATGAGQAWTRADTQYF. DNA of the CDR3: TGTGCCACGGGAGCGGGACAGGCTTGGACACGGGCAGATACGCAGTATTTT.

The V gene is TRBV6-6, the J gene TRBJ1-2; 8 bases are a match to TRBD1. The CDR3 extends over 15 amino acids. Germline CDR1 reads MNHNY; CDR2 reads SVGAGI (reference sequence). V dropped 8 bases and J dropped 8; count of bases not matched to a gene: 16. The CDR3 coding sequence is TGTGCCAGCTTAACGACAGGGGCCCAATCCGGGGGCTACACCTTC. This codes for CASLTTGAQSGGYTF.

V gene TRBV6-5 combines with J gene TRBJ2-1, with 7 bases that match TRBD2. Looked up from germline, CDR1 is MNHEY and CDR2 is SVGAGI. Trimming removed 4 bases from V and 4 bases from J; junction bases left unmatched: 10. The CDR3 has 16 amino acids. CDR3: CASSSSPSGNYNEQFF. The CDR3 DNA follows: TGTGCCAGCAGTTCCTCCCCTAGCGGCAATTACAATGAGCAGTTCTTC.

This clone has a handful of counts. The rearrangement joins TRBV27 to TRBJ2-3, with D possibly being TRBD2 (5 bases). The CDR3 contains 16 residues. Germline-derived CDR1 and CDR2 are MNHEY and SMNVEV (reference sequence). The V end lost 0 bases, the J end lost 2 bases, and 12 bases lay between the germline ends. CDR3 sequence reads: CASSLSAGGLTDTQYF. The CDR3 DNA reads TGTGCCAGCAGTTTATCCGCGGGCGGGCTCACAGATACGCAGTATTTT.

CDR3 protein: CASRRDSEGGEQFF. The CDR3 region has the DNA TGCGCCAGCAGACGGGACAGTGAGGGGGGTGAGCAGTTCTTC. The rearrangement joins TRBV5-1 to TRBJ2-1, with TRBD1 as a possible D gene (7 bases). The CDR3 is made up of 14 amino acids. Germline CDR1 and CDR2: SGHRS and YFSETQ. V was cut by 5 bases and J by 9 bases, with 18 bases left in between.

This sequence joins TRBV19 and TRBJ1-1; a possible D gene is TRBD1 (6 bases). The CDR3 loop spans 14 amino acids. The germline V gene encodes CDR1 LNHDA and CDR2 SQIVND (reference sequence). V was pared by 5 bases and J by 6 bases, with 16 bases between. DNA of the CDR3: TGTGCCAGTAGTCCCCGGAGGACAGCCGCTGAAGCTTTCTTT. This translates into CASSPRRTAAEAFF.

This rearrangement joins TRBV4-3 to TRBJ2-1; D remains ambiguous. Trimming left V 0 bases short and J 3 bases short, with 6 bases between. Germline CDR1 and CDR2: LGHNA and YSLEER. The CDR3 runs to 14 residues. CDR3: CASSQDLLYNEQFF. CDR3 bases: TGCGCCAGCAGCCAAGATTTACTCTACAATGAGCAGTTCTTC.